This record concerns one T cell receptor (beta chain) sequence. Source study methods: Estimation of nucleated cell counts was performed using reference gene primer amplification. TCRdb keeps only in-frame clones here, not all; method: immunoSEQ multiplex PCR. From that table come the V and J calls and clone size; the DNA was used to work out D and trimming. Here the sample spans 650,000 to 800,000 clones, about 90% being singletons. These data originate in a study of blood T cell repertoires in COVID-19. Across the whole study: Acute-phase and convalescent COVID-19 samples originated in the United States, Italy and Spain. The analysed material was cDNA or gDNA that came from T cells, B-cell-depleted T cells, or PBMCs.

The CDR3 runs to 18 residues. The trim removed 10 bases at V and 0 bases at J, leaving 13 bases unmatched. Germline V gene sequence: CDR1 ENHRY, CDR2 SYGVKD. The sequenced material came from peripheral blood. This clonotype was sampled from a woman aged 18-30 years with acute or convalescent COVID-19. The chain couples TRBV10-3 to TRBJ2-1; 12 nucleotides match TRBD2. In DNA, the CDR3 is TGTGCCAGCAAGAGACTAGCGGGGGTTCCCAACTCCTACAATGAGCAGTTCTTC. Translating it yields CASKRLAGVPNSYNEQFF.